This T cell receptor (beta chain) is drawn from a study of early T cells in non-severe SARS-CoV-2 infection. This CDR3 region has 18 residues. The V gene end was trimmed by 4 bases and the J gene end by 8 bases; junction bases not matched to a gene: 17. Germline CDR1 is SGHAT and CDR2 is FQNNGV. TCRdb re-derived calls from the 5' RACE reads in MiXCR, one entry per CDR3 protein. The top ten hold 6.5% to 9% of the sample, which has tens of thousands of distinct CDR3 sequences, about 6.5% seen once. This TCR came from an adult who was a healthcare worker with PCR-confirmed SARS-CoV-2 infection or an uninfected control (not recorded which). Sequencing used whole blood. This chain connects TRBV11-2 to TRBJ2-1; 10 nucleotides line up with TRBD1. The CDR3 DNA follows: TGTGCCAGCAGCTCGAGCGGTATTAAGGGACAGGGGAGATATGAGCAGTTCTTC. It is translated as CASSSSGIKGQGRYEQFF.